This entry features one T cell receptor (beta chain) sequence. Its antigen remains unidentified. Base qualities are not recorded, but no much larger clone differs from it by a single base. These data are taken from a study of graft-versus-host responses after intestinal transplantation (dated by TCRdb to the early 2020s). As for the study more broadly: The transplants that recipients got were multivisceral, liver-intestinal, or isolated intestinal. Bulk TCR-beta CDR3 sequencing was used to track graft-versus-host and host-versus-graft alloreactive T cell clones in the graft, circulation and bone marrow after intestinal transplantation. Donor T cell macrochimerism was defined as a peak of at least 4% donor T cells among recipient peripheral blood mononuclear cells. Alloreactive clones were identified by sequencing pre-transplant mixed lymphocyte reaction products and comparing them with unstimulated pre-transplant donor and recipient T cells. Every recipient was given anti-thymocyte globulin induction, followed by about 3 years of maintenance tacrolimus and steroids. A cohort of around 25 intestinal transplant recipients, including one retransplant, was enrolled, and 3 patients lacking pretransplant specimens were excluded. Rather than going through the commercial service, samples from a few later patients were sequenced in-house on an Illumina MiSeq and processed with MiXCR. The study at large found these results: Early after transplant, declines in HvG clones were associated with peak levels of circulating GvH clones. GvH clones were detected in recipient bone marrow, and some of these GvH clones were observed earlier in ileal mucosa or blood, consistent with an intestinal mucosal origin. In the allografts of patients with donor T cell macrochimerism, GvH to HvG T cell clonal ratios were high. The conclusions were limited by the relatively low number and heterogeneity of the intestinal transplant patients.

Blood samples were collected up to 4 times in the first month after transplant and then at least monthly when available. Counted from cysteine to phenylalanine, this CDR3 has 16 amino acids. The CDR3 DNA has 48 bases and is translated from base 1. The V and J ends are trimmed by 0 bases and 0 bases, leaving 13 bases between them. The germline V gene sets CDR1 to SGHRS and CDR2 to YFSETQ. Libraries were made using the immunoSEQ multiplex PCR assay. For most patients, high-throughput TCR-beta CDR3 sequencing of genomic DNA was performed by Adaptive Biotechnologies. On the authors' methods: TCR sequencing data were retrieved from Adaptive's ImmunoSEQ software for some 19 patients, whereas a few other patients were processed with MiXCR and VDJtools. CDR3 nucleotide sequences shared by donor and recipient were removed because the origin of these sequences could not be assigned. Alloreactive clones required at least 2-fold expansion over unstimulated cells and minimum CFSE-low frequency of 0.002% (template counts) or 0.001% (read counts). Mappable clones were those detected in sequenced pre-transplant spleen, lymph node, or MLR CFSE-low populations of the donor or recipient. The cumulative frequency of alloreactive clones was calculated as a percentage of all sequences, weighted by copy number. TCRdb mirrors the immuneACCESS table, restricted to in-frame sequences. Some clones are absent from its copies; in checked studies, under half trace to an unresolved V gene, and the reason for the others is unknown. That table furnishes V, J and clone size, whereas the DNA furnished D and trimming. Counted in this sample were 55,000 to 70,000 clones; about 93% of them appeared once. The top ten constitute around 2.5% of the sample.

This sequence originates from a human patient who received an intestinal transplant, so some T cells may come from the graft donor. The chain links TRBV5-1 with TRBJ2-7; the D gene lacks a confident call. Sequenced here: PBMCs, sampled about 120 days after intestinal transplantation. The DNA reads TGCGCCAGCAGCTTGGCACCTGACGCGACCTCCTACGAGCAGTACTTC. Translated, it gives CASSLAPDATSYEQYF.